Listed here are 25 T cell receptor beta chains from one sample, sequenced in a study of CD8 T cells in ankylosing spondylitis (TCRdb year 2017). Libraries were built with 5' RACE. Sequencing relied on an Illumina HiSeq 2500. TCRdb ran its own pipeline on the public reads, namely fastp trimming at Q25 and MiXCR clone calling, and kept in-frame beta chains. Rows matching on CDR3 protein sequence are summarized as one entry with the most common DNA and genes. The sample profile shows a few hundred thousand distinct CDR3 sequences; 15% to 20% of them were found once. Jointly, the top ten make up roughly a third of the sample. Sequencing was carried out using blood, either unsorted or a sorted T cell fraction (not recorded which). These receptors all come from a male donor with ankylosing spondylitis or in good health (not recorded which).

This clonotype was picked up a small number of times. This chain joins TRBV20-1 and TRBJ2-5; 7 bases align to TRBD2. This CDR3 has 14 amino acids. Germline V gene data show CDR1 as DFQATT and CDR2 as SNEGSKA (reference sequence). Unmatched junction bases numbered 17, after V lost 6 bases and J lost 10 bases. CDR3 bases: TGCAGTGCCCGCCCCAGCGGGAACGGGGCGGTCCAGTACTTC. Residues: CSARPSGNGAVQYF.

V and J are TRBV24-1 and TRBJ2-1; 9 bases agree with TRBD1. Trimming removed 5 bases from V and 2 bases from J; junction bases left unmatched: 9. Germline V gene data show CDR1 as KGHDR and CDR2 as SFDVKD. The length of the CDR3 is 17 residues. The CDR3 sequence: CATSGPGQGGPYNEQFF. DNA for the CDR3: TGTGCCACCAGTGGACCGGGACAGGGTGGCCCCTACAATGAGCAGTTCTTC.

In its sample, this clonotype was seen a few times. V gene TRBV27 combines with J gene TRBJ2-7, with D possibly being TRBD1 (5 bases). This CDR3 comprises 14 residues. Per germline, CDR1 MNHEY and CDR2 SMNVEV (reference sequence). Trimming took off 2 bases at V and 0 bases at J, with 8 bases between the two ends. In DNA, the CDR3 is TGTGCCAGCAGTTTAAGGGGTGCCTCCTACGAGCAGTACTTC. It is translated as CASSLRGASYEQYF.

The V and J genes are TRBV28 and TRBJ2-1, with TRBD2 identical over 8 bases. CDR1 is MDHEN and CDR2 is SYDVKM in the germline V gene. V lost 3 bases to trimming and J lost 5 bases; unmatched junction nucleotides: 6. CDR3 length: 15 amino acids. Here the CDR3 DNA reads TGTGCCAGCAGTTTGAGCGGGAGTATAAACAATGAGCAGTTCTTC. Its protein product is CASSLSGSINNEQFF.

The rearrangement uses TRBV29-1 and TRBJ2-1; 7 bases align to TRBD1. Trimming took 6 bases from V and 7 from J; bases not matched to a gene: 6. CDR1 and CDR2 from the germline V gene are SQVTM and ANQGSEA. The CDR3 totals 12 residues. CDR3 sequence (DNA): TGCAGCGTAGGGACAGCTCCAAATGAGCAGTTCTTC. This codes for CSVGTAPNEQFF.

The sample holds a few counts of this clonotype. V is TRBV12-3 or TRBV12-4 and J is TRBJ2-5, with D tentatively TRBD1 (7 bases). The CDR3 length is 13 residues. The V end was cut by 3 bases, the J end by 5 bases, with 10 bases between. The CDR3 loop reads CASSFSGGETQYF. CDR3 bases: TGTGCCAGCAGTTTCTCAGGGGGGGAGACCCAGTACTTC.

This clonotype was seen a few times. This chain uses TRBV4-3 with TRBJ2-3; 7 nucleotides match TRBD2. The J segment lost 2 bases and the V segment lost 0 bases, leaving 11 bases of the junction unmatched. From germline, CDR1 is LGHNA and CDR2 YSLEER. This CDR3 is 18 amino acids long. Here the CDR3 DNA reads TGCGCCAGCAGCCAAGATTTTCAGCCTAGCGGCCACACAGATACGCAGTATTTT. Translated, it gives CASSQDFQPSGHTDTQYF.

The gene calls are TRBV20-1 and TRBJ2-7, with TRBD1 matching over 8 bases. Germline V gene data show CDR1 as DFQATT and CDR2 as SNEGSKA (reference sequence). Trimming removed 7 bases from V and 3 bases from J; junction bases left unmatched: 11. The CDR3 totals 14 residues. CDR3 residues: CSGEIRDRFYEQYF. Here the CDR3 DNA reads TGCAGTGGGGAGATTCGGGACAGGTTCTACGAGCAGTACTTC.

There are many counts of this clonotype. This sequence joins TRBV5-6 and TRBJ2-7; perhaps TRBD1 as D (6 bases). The germline V gene encodes CDR1 SGHDT and CDR2 YYEEEE. Trimming took off 2 bases at V and 7 bases at J, with 16 bases between the two ends. This CDR3 comprises 14 residues. The CDR3 DNA is TGTGCCAGCAGCTTAACCGGGACAAGCTTGGAGCAGTACTTC. Its protein product is CASSLTGTSLEQYF.

The rearrangement joins TRBV20-1 to TRBJ2-1; D ambiguous. The CDR3 spans 13 residues. Germline V CDR1 and CDR2: DFQATT, SNEGSKA (reference sequence). The V and J ends lost 1 base and 9 bases respectively, with 13 bases between them. CDR3 DNA: TGCAGTGCTAGAGGCCCCGATATCGGTGAGCAGTTCTTC. This translates into CSARGPDIGEQFF.

This rearrangement joins TRBV6-2 or TRBV6-3 to TRBJ2-3; 10 bases are a match to TRBD2. The CDR3 has 16 residues. Germline V gene sequence: CDR1 MNHEY, CDR2 SVGEGT. J gave up 6 bases and V 7 bases, and 13 bases lay outside the gene matches. The chain's CDR3 is CASTMGRLAGADTQYF. The CDR3 DNA reads as TGTGCCAGCACCATGGGCCGCCTAGCGGGAGCGGATACGCAGTATTTT.

V is TRBV29-1 and J is TRBJ1-5; 7 bases match TRBD1. V gave up 4 bases and J gave up 4 bases; unmatched junction bases: 4. The germline V gene encodes CDR1 SQVTM and CDR2 ANQGSEA. This CDR3 has 13 residues. The CDR3 nucleotides read TGCAGCGTTGCGACAGGGTATAATCAGCCCCAGCATTTT. This gives the protein CSVATGYNQPQHF.

This sequence joins TRBV12-3 or TRBV12-4 and TRBJ2-1; no reliable D call. The CDR3 length is 14 residues. Trimming removed 3 bases at V and 3 bases at J, with 9 bases between. CDR3 sequence (DNA): TGTGCCAGCAGTTTCGTTAACCACTACAATGAGCAGTTCTTC. Protein product: CASSFVNHYNEQFF.

The table lists this clonotype with a few counts. The rearrangement uses TRBV6-6 and TRBJ2-7; D tentatively fits TRBD1 or TRBD2 (5 bases each). V was shortened by 4 bases and J by 2 bases, with 9 bases between the two germline ends. There are 13 residues in the CDR3. Germline V lookup: CDR1 MNHNY, CDR2 SVGAGI (reference sequence). The CDR3 loop is CASSFRGAYEQYF. CDR3 nucleotides: TGTGCCAGCAGTTTCAGAGGGGCCTACGAGCAGTACTTC.

The chain combines TRBV20-1 with TRBJ1-5; the match to TRBD1 covers 7 bases. Germline V gene sequence: CDR1 DFQATT, CDR2 SNEGSKA (reference sequence). The CDR3 loop spans 17 amino acids. V gave up 0 bases and J gave up 7 bases; unmatched junction bases: 15. CDR3 protein: CSARDMVTGYRRQPQHF. CDR3 sequence (DNA): TGCAGTGCTAGAGATATGGTGACAGGGTATCGTCGACAGCCCCAGCATTTT.

V is TRBV9 and J is TRBJ2-1; 9 bases are shared with TRBD1. Germline V gene sequence: CDR1 SGDLS, CDR2 YYNGEE. With 0 bases clipped from V and 8 bases from J, the junction kept 6 bases outside the gene matches. This CDR3 is built from 15 residues. The CDR3 DNA reads as TGTGCCAGCAGCGTAGCCGGGACAGGGTTCGATGAGCAGTTCTTC. It codes for CASSVAGTGFDEQFF. Complete variable domain (other parts from reference TRBV9 and TRBJ2-1): DSGVTQTPKHLITATGQRVTLRCSPRSGDLSVYWYQQSLDQGLQFLIQYYNGEERAKGNILERFSAQQFPDLHSELNLSSLELGDSALYFCASSVAGTGFDEQFFGPGTRLTVL.

Only a few counts were recorded for this clonotype. The gene calls are TRBV15 and TRBJ2-7, with 9 bases matching TRBD2. Per germline, CDR1 LNHNV and CDR2 YYDKDF (reference sequence). The CDR3 extends over 17 amino acids. The V gene end was trimmed by 0 bases and the J gene end by 4 bases; junction bases not matched to a gene: 10. Here the CDR3 reads CATSRDLEAGGPYEQYF. For the CDR3, the DNA is TGTGCCACCAGCAGAGATCTTGAAGCGGGAGGTCCGTACGAGCAGTACTTC.

This chain uses TRBV6-1 with TRBJ2-6, with D possibly called TRBD1 or TRBD2 (5 bases each). The germline V and J ends were trimmed by 6 bases and 0 bases, with 12 bases remaining between them. CDR1 and CDR2 from the germline V gene are MNHNS and SASEGT. The CDR3 contains 16 residues. The CDR3 DNA reads TGTGCCAGCAGGGTCAGGGAGAGCTCTGGGGCCAACGTCCTGACTTTC. The encoded protein is CASRVRESSGANVLTF.

The chain has TRBV29-1 and TRBJ2-5; 8 positions agree with TRBD2. The germline CDR1 and CDR2 sequences are SQVTM and ANQGSEA. Losses at the gene ends were 4 bases for V and 6 bases for J; bases not matched to a gene: 7. CDR3 length equals 13 residues. CDR3 in DNA: TGCAGCGTTGTTTCGGGAGGGCCGAAGACCCAGTACTTC. The encoded protein is CSVVSGGPKTQYF.

This chain connects TRBV28 to TRBJ2-5, with D tentatively TRBD1 (6 bases). V was trimmed by 8 bases and J by 1 base, leaving 14 bases between them. CDR3 length equals 14 residues. The germline V gene encodes CDR1 MDHEN and CDR2 SYDVKM. CDR3: CASRNPGAQETQYF. The CDR3 region has the DNA TGTGCCAGCCGGAACCCAGGGGCCCAAGAGACCCAGTACTTC.

The chain joins TRBV5-4 to TRBJ2-3; 12 positions agree with TRBD2. Trimming took 0 bases from V and 5 from J; bases not matched to a gene: 10. CDR1 and CDR2 (germline): SGHNT, YYREEE (reference sequence). The CDR3 contains 18 residues. The CDR3 region is CASSLATLAGGPQDTQYF. CDR3 in DNA: TGTGCCAGCAGCTTGGCCACCCTAGCGGGAGGGCCTCAAGATACGCAGTATTTT.

The genes are TRBV9 and TRBJ2-1, with D maybe TRBD2 (6 bases). Germline V gene lookup returns CDR1 SGDLS and CDR2 YYNGEE. The CDR3 totals 13 residues. V lost 3 bases and J 8 bases, leaving 12 bases between the germline ends. CDR3 nucleotide sequence: TGTGCCAGCAGCGAAGACTCGGGGGATGAGCAGTTCTTC. Its protein is CASSEDSGDEQFF. Filled out from reference TRBV9 and TRBJ2-1, the complete variable domain reads DSGVTQTPKHLITATGQRVTLRCSPRSGDLSVYWYQQSLDQGLQFLIQYYNGEERAKGNILERFSAQQFPDLHSELNLSSLELGDSALYFCASSEDSGDEQFFGPGTRLTVL.

This chain joins TRBV12-3 or TRBV12-4 and TRBJ2-7; possibly TRBD1 for D (7 bases). This CDR3 contains 16 residues. With 5 bases removed from V and 7 bases from J, the gap between germline ends came to 24 bases. The CDR3 DNA is TGTGCCAGCAGTCCTTGGGACAGCTCCGAGGCGGGGGAGCAGTACTTC. Translated, it gives CASSPWDSSEAGEQYF.

The chain has TRBV10-3 and TRBJ1-1; D may be TRBD1 (5 bases). The V end lost 6 bases, the J end lost 1 base, and 12 bases lay between the germline ends. CDR1 is ENHRY and CDR2 is SYGVKD in the germline V gene. The CDR3 length is 14 residues. CDR3 sequence reads: CAIRDIQGNTEAFF. CDR3 bases: TGTGCCATCAGGGACATCCAGGGGAACACTGAAGCTTTCTTT.

This clonotype showed up just a few times. The chain recombines TRBV4-1 with TRBJ2-7; D is uncertain. The V gene lost 2 bases and the J gene lost 5 bases, with 13 bases spanning the gap. The CDR3 consists of 14 residues. Germline CDR1 MGHRA, CDR2 YSYEKL. CDR3: CASSQQYFGNEQYF. CDR3 bases: TGCGCCAGCAGCCAACAGTACTTTGGAAACGAGCAGTACTTC.